This TCR beta chain is drawn from a study of T cell responses to AZD1222 COVID-19 vaccine. Study observations and caveats: Nearly half of spike-specific TCRs reportedly go after variant regions that carry no mutations. Spike-specific TCR breadth and depth grew following two AZD1222 doses. Just six people given AZD1222 tested seropositive at baseline.

Assay: immunoSEQ multiplex PCR; the TCRdb copy retains only in-frame clones and omits some. The sample includes tens of thousands of clones, approximately 90% of them seen just once. Doses given second, at about 4 or about 12 weeks, were pooled. About this clone: Antigen: not known.

The specimen comprised peripheral blood, sampled 28 days after the second AZD1222 dose. This receptor was taken from an adult who received the AZD1222 COVID-19 vaccine.

This chain's CDR3 is CASSYVDRTGSGYTF. DNA for the CDR3: TGTGCCAGCAGTTACGTAGACCGAACCGGGAGTGGCTACACCTTC. V gene TRBV6-5 combines with J gene TRBJ1-2; D is undetermined. CDR3 length: 15 amino acids. Looked up from germline, CDR1 is MNHEY and CDR2 is SVGAGI. Trimming pared 2 bases from V and 7 bases from J, leaving 17 bases between.